This T cell receptor (beta chain) was retrieved from a study of monozygotic twins with inflammatory bowel disease. Making cDNA involved eight separate reactions per sample. TCRdb re-called the 5' RACE reads and gives one entry per CDR3 protein, without DNA. In all, the sample yields roughly 160,000 distinct CDR3 sequences. The CDR3 covers 16 residues. Germline V CDR1 and CDR2: ENHRY, SYGVKD. The sequenced sample consisted of blood. V usage is TRBV10-3 and J usage is TRBJ1-2; the TRBD1 assignment by TCRdb is unverifiable without DNA. This receptor was obtained from a human donor with ulcerative colitis or Crohn's disease, or a healthy co-twin of an affected twin (not recorded which). Here the CDR3 reads CAISEGMGQGNYGYTF.